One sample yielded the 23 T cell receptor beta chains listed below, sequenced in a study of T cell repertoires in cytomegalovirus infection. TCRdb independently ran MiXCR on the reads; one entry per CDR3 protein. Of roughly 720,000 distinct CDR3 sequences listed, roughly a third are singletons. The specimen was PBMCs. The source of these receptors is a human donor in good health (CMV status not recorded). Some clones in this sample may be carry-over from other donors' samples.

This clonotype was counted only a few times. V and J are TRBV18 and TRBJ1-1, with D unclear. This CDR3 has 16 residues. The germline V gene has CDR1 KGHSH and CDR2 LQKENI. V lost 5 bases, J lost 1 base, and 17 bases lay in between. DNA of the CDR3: TGTGCCAGCTCATCCTCCCCACCGGTAAAGAACACTGAAGCTTTCTTT. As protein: CASSSSPPVKNTEAFF.

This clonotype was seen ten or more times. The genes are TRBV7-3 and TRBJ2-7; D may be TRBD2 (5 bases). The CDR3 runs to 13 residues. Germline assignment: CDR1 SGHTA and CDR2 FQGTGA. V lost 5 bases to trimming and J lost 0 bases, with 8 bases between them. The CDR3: CASSPEGSYEQYF. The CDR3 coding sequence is TGTGCCAGCAGCCCTGAGGGCTCCTACGAGCAGTACTTC.

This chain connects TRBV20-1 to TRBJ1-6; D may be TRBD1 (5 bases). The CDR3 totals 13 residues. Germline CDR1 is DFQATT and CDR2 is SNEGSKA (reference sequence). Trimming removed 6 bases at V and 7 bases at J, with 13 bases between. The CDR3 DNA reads TGCAGTGCGGTGGACGGGGGGAATTCACCCCTCCACTTT. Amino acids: CSAVDGGNSPLHF.

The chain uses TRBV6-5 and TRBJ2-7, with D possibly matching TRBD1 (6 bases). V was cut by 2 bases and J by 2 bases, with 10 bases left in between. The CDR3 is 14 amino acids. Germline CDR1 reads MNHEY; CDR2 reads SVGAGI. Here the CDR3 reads CASSYGTSPYEQYF. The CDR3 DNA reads TGTGCCAGCAGTTACGGGACATCGCCCTACGAGCAGTACTTC.

The CDR3 loop reads CASRPGTGAEAFF. The CDR3 coding sequence is TGTGCCAGCAGACCTGGGACAGGGGCTGAAGCTTTCTTT. The chain recombines TRBV2 with TRBJ1-1; 10 nucleotides agree with TRBD1. This CDR3 contains 13 residues. Germline CDR1 SNHLY, CDR2 FYNNEI. V dropped 6 bases and J dropped 6; count of bases not matched to a gene: 4. The full variable domain, in which reference TRBV2 and TRBJ1-1 provide the parts outside the CDR3, is EPEVTQTPSHQVTQMGQEVILRCVPISNHLYFYWYRQILGQKVEFLVSFYNNEISEKSEIFDDQFSVERPDGSNFTLKIRSTKLEDSAMYFCASRPGTGAEAFFGQGTRLTVV.

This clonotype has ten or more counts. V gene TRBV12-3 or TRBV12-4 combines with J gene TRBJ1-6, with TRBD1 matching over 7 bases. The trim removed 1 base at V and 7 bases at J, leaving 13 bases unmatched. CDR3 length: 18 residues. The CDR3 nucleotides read TGTGCCAGCAGTTTAGGAGGACCACAGGGGACGGGGAATTCACCCCTCCACTTT. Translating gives CASSLGGPQGTGNSPLHF.

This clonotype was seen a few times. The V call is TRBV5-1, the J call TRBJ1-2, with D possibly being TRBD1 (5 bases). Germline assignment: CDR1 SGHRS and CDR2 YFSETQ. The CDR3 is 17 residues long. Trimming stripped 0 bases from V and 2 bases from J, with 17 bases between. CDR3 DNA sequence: TGCGCCAGCAGCTTGGGGACATCCGCTTTAAAAAACTATGGCTACACCTTC. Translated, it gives CASSLGTSALKNYGYTF.

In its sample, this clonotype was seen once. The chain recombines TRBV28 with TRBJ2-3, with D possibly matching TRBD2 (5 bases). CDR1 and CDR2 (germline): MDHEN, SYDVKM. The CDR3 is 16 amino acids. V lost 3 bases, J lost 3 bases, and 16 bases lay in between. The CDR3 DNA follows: TGTGCCAGCAGTTTGAGAAGGGCCAGACTAACAGATACGCAGTATTTT. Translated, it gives CASSLRRARLTDTQYF.

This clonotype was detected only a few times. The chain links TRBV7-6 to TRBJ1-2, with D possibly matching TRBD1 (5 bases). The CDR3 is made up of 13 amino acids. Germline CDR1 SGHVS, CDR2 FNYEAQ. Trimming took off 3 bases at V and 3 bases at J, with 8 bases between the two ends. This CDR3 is CASSLGDHYGYTF. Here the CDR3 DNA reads TGTGCCAGCAGCTTGGGGGACCACTATGGCTACACCTTC.

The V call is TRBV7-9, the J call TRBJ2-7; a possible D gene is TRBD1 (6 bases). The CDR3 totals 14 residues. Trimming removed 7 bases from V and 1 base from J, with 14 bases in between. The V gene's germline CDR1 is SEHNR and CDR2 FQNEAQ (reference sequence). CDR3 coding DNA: TGTGCCAGCATGCGGTACAGGGCTTCCTACGAGCAGTACTTC. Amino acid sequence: CASMRYRASYEQYF.

CDR3 loop: CASSLAGVVYEQYF. The CDR3 DNA is TGTGCCAGCAGTTTAGCGGGAGTGGTGTACGAGCAGTACTTC. This chain joins TRBV12-3 or TRBV12-4 and TRBJ2-7; possibly TRBD2 for D (5 bases). The CDR3 consists of 14 residues. V dropped 0 bases and J dropped 4 bases, with 10 bases sitting between them.

The CDR3 sequence: CASSLGGQGGRLTQYF. CDR3 bases: TGTGCCAGCAGTTTAGGGGGGCAGGGTGGAAGACTTACGCAGTATTTT. The chain employs TRBV12-3 or TRBV12-4 and TRBJ2-3; a possible D gene is TRBD1 (6 bases). Trimming stripped 1 base from V and 8 bases from J, with 19 bases between. The CDR3 consists of 16 residues.

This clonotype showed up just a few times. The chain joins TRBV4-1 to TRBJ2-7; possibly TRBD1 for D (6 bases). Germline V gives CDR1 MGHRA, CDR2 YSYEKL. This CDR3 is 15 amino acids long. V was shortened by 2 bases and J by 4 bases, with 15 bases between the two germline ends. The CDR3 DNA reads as TGCGCCAGCAGCCAAACCCAAAACAGGGAGTACGAGCAGTACTTC. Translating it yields CASSQTQNREYEQYF.

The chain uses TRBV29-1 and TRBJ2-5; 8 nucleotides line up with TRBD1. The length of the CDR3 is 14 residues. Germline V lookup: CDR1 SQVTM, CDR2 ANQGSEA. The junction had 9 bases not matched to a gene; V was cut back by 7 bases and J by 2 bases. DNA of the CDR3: TGCAGCGATCAGACAGGGGTCGGGCAAGAGACCCAGTACTTC. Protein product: CSDQTGVGQETQYF.

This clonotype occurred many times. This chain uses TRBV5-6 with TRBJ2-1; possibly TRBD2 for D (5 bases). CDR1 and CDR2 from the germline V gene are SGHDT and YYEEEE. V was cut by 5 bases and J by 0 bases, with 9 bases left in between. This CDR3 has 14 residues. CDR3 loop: CASRSGSSYNEQFF. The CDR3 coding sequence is TGTGCCAGCAGGAGCGGTAGCTCCTACAATGAGCAGTTCTTC.

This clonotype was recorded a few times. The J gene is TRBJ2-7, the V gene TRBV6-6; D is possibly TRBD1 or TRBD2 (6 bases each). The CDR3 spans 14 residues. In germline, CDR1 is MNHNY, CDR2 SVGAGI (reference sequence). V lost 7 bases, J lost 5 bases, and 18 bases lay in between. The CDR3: CASTQGGFLHEQYF. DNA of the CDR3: TGTGCCAGCACCCAAGGGGGGTTTCTACACGAGCAGTACTTC.

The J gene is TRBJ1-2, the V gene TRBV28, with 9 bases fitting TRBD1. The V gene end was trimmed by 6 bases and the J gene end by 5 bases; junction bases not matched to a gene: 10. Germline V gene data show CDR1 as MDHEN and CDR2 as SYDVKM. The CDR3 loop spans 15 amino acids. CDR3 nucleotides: TGTGCCAGCAGAGACAGGGGGGGCCCCTTGTATGGCTACACCTTC. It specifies CASRDRGGPLYGYTF.

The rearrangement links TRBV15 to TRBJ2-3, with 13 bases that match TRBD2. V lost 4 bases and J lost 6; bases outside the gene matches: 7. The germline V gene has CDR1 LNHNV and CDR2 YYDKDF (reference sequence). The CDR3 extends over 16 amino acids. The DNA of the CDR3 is TGTGCCACCAGCATCCGGACTAGCGGGAGCGGGGATACGCAGTATTTT. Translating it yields CATSIRTSGSGDTQYF.

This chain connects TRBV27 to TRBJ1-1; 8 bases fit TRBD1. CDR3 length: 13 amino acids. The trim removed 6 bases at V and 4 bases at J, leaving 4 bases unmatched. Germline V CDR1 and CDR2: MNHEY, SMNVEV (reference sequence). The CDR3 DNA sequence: TGTGCCAGCAGGGCAGGGGGCTGCACTGAAGCTTTCTTT. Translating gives CASRAGGCTEAFF.

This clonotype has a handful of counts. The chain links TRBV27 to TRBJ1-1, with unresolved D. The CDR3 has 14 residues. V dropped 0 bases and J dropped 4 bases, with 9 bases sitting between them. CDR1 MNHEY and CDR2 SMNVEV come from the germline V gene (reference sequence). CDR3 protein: CASSLSGSGTEAFF. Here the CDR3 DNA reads TGTGCCAGCAGTTTATCAGGGTCGGGCACTGAAGCTTTCTTT.

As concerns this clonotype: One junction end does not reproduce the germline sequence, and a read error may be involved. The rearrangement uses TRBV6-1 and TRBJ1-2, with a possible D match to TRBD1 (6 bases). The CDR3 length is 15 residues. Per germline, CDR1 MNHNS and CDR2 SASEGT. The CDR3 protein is CASSYMTGLNYCYTF. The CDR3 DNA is TGTGCCAGCAGTTACATGACAGGCTTGAACTATTGCTACACCTTC.

CDR3 loop: CASMTGLAGGGEFF. The CDR3 DNA follows: TGTGCCAGCATGACTGGACTAGCGGGAGGAGGGGAGTTCTTC. This rearrangement joins TRBV2 to TRBJ2-1; 14 bases agree with TRBD2. Trimming cost V 7 bases and J 14 bases; bases outside gene matches: 10. The CDR3 totals 14 residues. The germline CDR1 and CDR2 sequences are SNHLY and FYNNEI.

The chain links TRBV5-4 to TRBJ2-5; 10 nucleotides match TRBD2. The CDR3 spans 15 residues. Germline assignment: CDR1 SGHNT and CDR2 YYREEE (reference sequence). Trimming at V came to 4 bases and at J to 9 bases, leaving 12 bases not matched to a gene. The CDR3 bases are TGTGCCAGCAGCACGGCCCCACTAGCGGGAACCCCCCAGTACTTC. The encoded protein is CASSTAPLAGTPQYF.